The T cell receptor beta chain described here comes from a study of blood T cell repertoires in COVID-19. V was clipped by 3 bases and J by 2 bases, with 4 bases between them. CDR3 length equals 13 residues. CDR1 is MNHEY, CDR2 SVGEGT, per germline. In this sample, this clone turned up once. Clones were read by immunoSEQ multiplex PCR, and TCRdb kept only the in-frame ones, dropping some. Of 25,000 to 35,000 clones in the sample, roughly 86% were seen once. Input material: peripheral blood. This receptor was taken from a man between 60 and 70 years old with COVID-19, enrolled during active disease. This rearrangement joins TRBV6-2 or TRBV6-3 to TRBJ2-2, with D uncertain. DNA of the CDR3: TGTGCCAGCAGTTATATTAACACCGGGGAGCTGTTTTTT. Encoded protein: CASSYINTGELFF.